One and the same sample provided the 29 T cell receptor beta chains below, sequenced in a study of shared clonotypes between healthy human individuals. Sequencing used immunoSEQ multiplex PCR; TCRdb keeps in-frame clones, though not all of them. The sample shows just over 2,000,000 clones, less than 95% of them seen only once. Naive CD8 cells were CD45RO-negative, positively selected for CCR7, excluding terminally differentiated effector memory CD45RA+ cells. Sample: naive CD8+ T cells sorted from blood. The receptor set was obtained from a man between 18 and 35 years old in good health.

This chain joins TRBV7-6 and TRBJ2-3; 10 positions match TRBD2. CDR1 is SGHVS, CDR2 FNYEAQ, per germline. The junction had 3 bases not matched to a gene; V was cut back by 0 bases and J by 3 bases. This CDR3 is built from 16 residues. For the CDR3, the DNA is TGTGCCAGCAGCTTAGCTCCTAGCGGGAGTACAGATACGCAGTATTTT. Translating gives CASSLAPSGSTDTQYF.

The J gene is TRBJ2-3, the V gene TRBV2; TRBD2 matches 14 bases. V was clipped by 9 bases and J by 3 bases; unmatched bases: 5. Per germline, CDR1 SNHLY and CDR2 FYNNEI. The CDR3 runs 15 residues. The CDR3 DNA sequence: TGTGCCAGTAGACTAGCGGGGGGGTTTACAGATACGCAGTATTTT. Residues: CASRLAGGFTDTQYF.

This chain links TRBV4-2 with TRBJ2-7; D is undetermined. CDR1 is LGHNA, CDR2 YNFKEQ, per germline. This CDR3 is 15 amino acids long. V gave up 0 bases and J gave up 0 bases, with 9 bases separating them. The CDR3 reads CASSQDKGSSYEQYF. In nucleotides, the CDR3 is TGTGCCAGCAGCCAAGATAAGGGTAGCTCCTACGAGCAGTACTTC.

The chain has TRBV6-6 and TRBJ2-7, with TRBD1 matching over 9 bases. The CDR3 extends over 13 amino acids. The V segment lost 2 bases and the J segment 12 bases; nucleotides outside the gene matches: 8. Germline values: CDR1 MNHNY, CDR2 SVGAGI (reference sequence). The CDR3: CASSYGATGGLYF. CDR3 nucleotides: TGTGCCAGCAGTTACGGCGCGACAGGGGGTCTGTACTTC.

As for this clone: This sample includes further DNA sequences coding for the same CDR3. CDR3 in DNA: TGTGCCAGCAGTTTAGGAACGAACACTGAAGCTTTCTTT. Translated: CASSLGTNTEAFF. The J gene is TRBJ1-1, the V gene TRBV28; D not resolved. Germline V CDR1 and CDR2: MDHEN, SYDVKM. The CDR3 is 13 amino acids. V was pared by 2 bases and J by 1 base, with 5 bases between. Variable domain in full (rest from reference TRBV28 and TRBJ1-1): DVKVTQSSRYLVKRTGEKVFLECVQDMDHENMFWYRQDPGLGLRLIYFSYDVKMKEKGDIPEGYSVSREKKERFSLILESASTNQTSMYLCASSLGTNTEAFFGQGTRLTVV.

The chain has TRBV10-1 and TRBJ1-5, with 7 bases matching TRBD1. The CDR3 runs 13 residues. Germline-derived CDR1 and CDR2 are WNHNN and SYGVQD (reference sequence). The V gene end was trimmed by 10 bases and the J gene end by 3 bases; junction bases not matched to a gene: 6. The CDR3 is CATSGTDNQPQHF. Written as DNA, the CDR3 is TGCGCCACCTCCGGGACAGACAATCAGCCCCAGCATTTT.

This chain joins TRBV7-9 and TRBJ2-7; D perhaps matches TRBD1 (6 bases). Trimming stripped 4 bases from V and 4 bases from J, with 11 bases between. Germline CDR1 SEHNR, CDR2 FQNEAQ (reference sequence). The CDR3 has 13 amino acids. The chain's CDR3 is CASSSQGWYEQYF. The DNA for the CDR3 is TGTGCCAGCAGCTCACAGGGTTGGTACGAGCAGTACTTC.

The CDR3 is CASSPNPYRDEQYF. CDR3 DNA sequence: TGTGCCAGCAGCCCAAACCCATATAGAGACGAGCAGTACTTC. The gene calls are TRBV9 and TRBJ2-7; D uncertain. Trimming took 4 bases from V and 5 from J, leaving 16 bases between them. This CDR3 has 14 residues. Per the germline V gene, CDR1 is SGDLS and CDR2 is YYNGEE.

About this clone: The same CDR3 can be traced to other DNA sequences in this sample. The rearrangement links TRBV4-3 to TRBJ2-3, with D tentatively TRBD1 or TRBD2 (6 bases each). The CDR3 has 16 residues. From germline, CDR1 is LGHNA and CDR2 YSLEER. Trimming shortened V by 0 bases and J by 0 bases, and 10 bases separated the two germline ends. The CDR3 is CASSQDDGGSTDTQYF. CDR3 DNA: TGCGCCAGCAGCCAAGACGACGGGGGCAGCACAGATACGCAGTATTTT.

This chain connects TRBV7-9 to TRBJ2-7, with 11 nucleotides matching TRBD1. Germline V lookup: CDR1 SEHNR, CDR2 FQNEAQ (reference sequence). The V gene end was trimmed by 5 bases and the J gene end by 1 base; junction bases not matched to a gene: 10. There are 17 residues in the CDR3. The CDR3 DNA follows: TGTGCCAGCAGCCCGGGACAGGGGGGAGATAGATCCTACGAGCAGTACTTC. Translation: CASSPGQGGDRSYEQYF.

This chain connects TRBV27 to TRBJ1-5, with D perhaps TRBD1 (6 bases). With 2 bases removed from V and 3 bases from J, the gap between germline ends came to 14 bases. The CDR3 length is 16 residues. The germline CDR1 and CDR2 sequences are MNHEY and SMNVEV (reference sequence). The CDR3: CASSLGGANANQPQHF. CDR3 sequence (DNA): TGTGCCAGCAGTTTAGGGGGCGCCAACGCCAATCAGCCCCAGCATTTT.

The CDR3 loop is CASSPFSYNEQFF. DNA of the CDR3: TGTGCCAGCAGTCCTTTCTCCTACAATGAGCAGTTCTTC. The genes are TRBV7-3 and TRBJ2-1; D gene uncertain. CDR1 is SGHTA, CDR2 FQGTGA, per germline. CDR3 length: 13 residues. V dropped 6 bases and J dropped 0 bases, with 6 bases sitting between them.

The rearrangement joins TRBV19 to TRBJ1-1; D remains unclear. Germline V gene data show CDR1 as LNHDA and CDR2 as SQIVND (reference sequence). The CDR3 consists of 13 residues. Trimming left V 3 bases short and J 3 bases short, with 8 bases between. CDR3 coding DNA: TGTGCCAGTAGTATTGAGGGCTACACTGAAGCTTTCTTT. The encoded protein is CASSIEGYTEAFF.

The chain is built from TRBV7-2 and TRBJ1-6; D call uncertain. CDR3 length: 15 amino acids. Germline-derived CDR1 and CDR2 are SGHTA and FQGNSA. Trimming pared 2 bases from V and 7 bases from J, leaving 12 bases between. DNA for the CDR3: TGTGCCAGCAGCTTAAGTCTAGGATGGAATTCACCCCTCCACTTT. Translated: CASSLSLGWNSPLHF.

The chain uses TRBV5-4 and TRBJ2-3, with 10 positions matching TRBD2. The CDR3 spans 12 residues. Per germline, CDR1 SGHNT and CDR2 YYREEE (reference sequence). V gave up 4 bases and J gave up 8 bases; unmatched junction bases: 1. In DNA, the CDR3 is TGTGCCAGCAGCCGGACTAGCGGTACGCAGTATTTT. Encoded protein: CASSRTSGTQYF.

The chain combines TRBV27 with TRBJ2-7; tentative D call: TRBD2 (7 bases). Trimming removed 3 bases at V and 2 bases at J, with 17 bases between. The CDR3 length is 16 residues. Germline V gives CDR1 MNHEY, CDR2 SMNVEV (reference sequence). The CDR3 sequence is CASSLEGGALTYEQYF. The CDR3 nucleotides read TGTGCCAGCAGTTTGGAAGGGGGGGCCCTCACCTACGAGCAGTACTTC.

The DNA for the CDR3 is TGTGCCAGCAGCCACGGTGGGGCAGGGGTGGGCGGCACTGAAGCTTTCTTT. This encodes CASSHGGAGVGGTEAFF. J is TRBJ1-1 and V is TRBV9; D might be TRBD1 (6 bases). The germline V and J ends were trimmed by 4 bases and 4 bases, with 23 bases remaining between them. CDR1 is SGDLS, CDR2 YYNGEE, per germline. This CDR3 contains 17 residues.

The CDR3 bases are TGTGCCAGCAGTTACGCACAAAGCACAGATACGCAGTATTTT. It translates to CASSYAQSTDTQYF. The chain links TRBV6-5 to TRBJ2-3, with D unclear. Trimming took off 2 bases at V and 0 bases at J, with 6 bases between the two ends. The CDR3 has 14 residues. CDR1 and CDR2 (germline): MNHEY, SVGAGI.

To note about this clone: Other DNA sequences from this sample encode an identical CDR3 as well. The V and J genes are TRBV19 and TRBJ2-1, with 7 bases matching TRBD2. After removal of 6 bases from V and 4 bases from J, the junction contained 3 bases not matched to a gene. The CDR3 covers 13 residues. Per the germline V gene, CDR1 is LNHDA and CDR2 is SQIVND (reference sequence). The CDR3 spells CASSGGSYNEQFF. The CDR3 DNA follows: TGTGCCAGTAGCGGGGGGTCATACAATGAGCAGTTCTTC.

CDR3 amino acids: CASSHDSYNEQFF. The CDR3 bases are TGTGCCAGCAGCCACGACAGTTACAATGAGCAGTTCTTC. The V and J genes are TRBV7-9 and TRBJ2-1; D perhaps matches TRBD1 (5 bases). V dropped 5 bases and J dropped 4 bases, with 9 bases sitting between them. Per germline, CDR1 SEHNR and CDR2 FQNEAQ (reference sequence). The CDR3 runs 13 residues.

CDR3 protein: CASSSRILAAVYTDTQYF. The CDR3 region has the DNA TGTGCCAGCAGCTCACGGATACTAGCGGCAGTTTACACAGATACGCAGTATTTT. V is TRBV5-6 and J is TRBJ2-3; 8 positions agree with TRBD2. Germline V lookup: CDR1 SGHDT, CDR2 YYEEEE. The CDR3 covers 18 residues. J gave up 2 bases and V 3 bases, and 14 bases lay outside the gene matches.

V and J are TRBV5-1 and TRBJ1-2; 7 bases map to TRBD1. The CDR3 sequence is 14 residues long. V gave up 4 bases and J gave up 6 bases; unmatched junction bases: 9. CDR1 is SGHRS, CDR2 YFSETQ, per germline. The CDR3 sequence: CASSPRTGNDGYTF. For the CDR3, the DNA is TGCGCCAGCAGCCCCCGGACAGGCAATGATGGCTACACCTTC.

The chain couples TRBV12-5 to TRBJ1-1; D is unresolved. This CDR3 spans 16 amino acids. V was clipped by 0 bases and J by 0 bases, with 11 bases between them. The V gene's germline CDR1 is LGHNT and CDR2 FRNRAP. CDR3 DNA: TGTGCTAGTGGTTTGGTATCTGGGAAGCTGAACACTGAAGCTTTCTTT. Residues: CASGLVSGKLNTEAFF.

The chain recombines TRBV4-1 with TRBJ2-7, with D tentatively TRBD1 or TRBD2 (5 bases each). V was cut by 1 base and J by 2 bases, with 9 bases left in between. Germline CDR1 MGHRA, CDR2 YSYEKL. This CDR3 contains 14 residues. This CDR3 is CASSQAGLPYEQYF. The CDR3 coding sequence is TGCGCCAGCAGCCAAGCGGGGCTACCCTACGAGCAGTACTTC.

This clone was found once. Other nucleotide sequences from this sample produce the same CDR3. The V and J genes are TRBV9 and TRBJ1-1; a possible D gene is TRBD1 (6 bases). CDR1 and CDR2 from the germline V gene are SGDLS and YYNGEE. This CDR3 is built from 14 residues. Trimming stripped 4 bases from V and 4 bases from J, with 14 bases between. The CDR3 bases are TGTGCCAGCAGCCCACAGGGATCGGGCACTGAAGCTTTCTTT. Translation: CASSPQGSGTEAFF. Variable domain in full (rest from reference TRBV9 and TRBJ1-1): DSGVTQTPKHLITATGQRVTLRCSPRSGDLSVYWYQQSLDQGLQFLIQYYNGEERAKGNILERFSAQQFPDLHSELNLSSLELGDSALYFCASSPQGSGTEAFFGQGTRLTVV.

The rearrangement joins TRBV7-9 to TRBJ1-2; 10 bases align to TRBD1. Germline CDR1 reads SEHNR; CDR2 reads FQNEAQ (reference sequence). The CDR3 contains 15 residues. Losses at the gene ends were 5 bases for V and 2 bases for J; bases not matched to a gene: 5. In nucleotides, the CDR3 is TGTGCCAGCAGCCTAACGGACAGGGGGAACTATGGCTACACCTTC. Translation gives CASSLTDRGNYGYTF.

This clone was detected once. The chain employs TRBV28 and TRBJ2-7, with 7 bases matching TRBD2. The germline gives CDR1 MDHEN, CDR2 SYDVKM. The CDR3 length is 17 residues. Trimming took 3 bases from V and 4 from J; bases not matched to a gene: 15. The CDR3 region has the DNA TGTGCCAGCAGTTTGTTCGCCGTGGCGGGGGAGCCGTACGAGCAGTACTTC. It yields the protein CASSLFAVAGEPYEQYF.

The rearrangement links TRBV6-5 to TRBJ2-2; no reliable D call. CDR3 length equals 16 residues. Trimming removed 2 bases from V and 6 bases from J, with 16 bases in between. Germline CDR1 reads MNHEY; CDR2 reads SVGAGI. Here the CDR3 DNA reads TGTGCCAGCAGTTACAGCACGCCAATCCTCTCCGGGGAGCTGTTTTTT. It translates to CASSYSTPILSGELFF.

The chain links TRBV27 to TRBJ1-2, with 9 bases that match TRBD1. V gave up 6 bases and J gave up 3 bases; unmatched junction bases: 8. The CDR3 spans 15 residues. From germline, CDR1 is MNHEY and CDR2 SMNVEV (reference sequence). The CDR3 bases are TGTGCCAGCAGATTAACACAGGGGGCTCACTATGGCTACACCTTC. It specifies CASRLTQGAHYGYTF.